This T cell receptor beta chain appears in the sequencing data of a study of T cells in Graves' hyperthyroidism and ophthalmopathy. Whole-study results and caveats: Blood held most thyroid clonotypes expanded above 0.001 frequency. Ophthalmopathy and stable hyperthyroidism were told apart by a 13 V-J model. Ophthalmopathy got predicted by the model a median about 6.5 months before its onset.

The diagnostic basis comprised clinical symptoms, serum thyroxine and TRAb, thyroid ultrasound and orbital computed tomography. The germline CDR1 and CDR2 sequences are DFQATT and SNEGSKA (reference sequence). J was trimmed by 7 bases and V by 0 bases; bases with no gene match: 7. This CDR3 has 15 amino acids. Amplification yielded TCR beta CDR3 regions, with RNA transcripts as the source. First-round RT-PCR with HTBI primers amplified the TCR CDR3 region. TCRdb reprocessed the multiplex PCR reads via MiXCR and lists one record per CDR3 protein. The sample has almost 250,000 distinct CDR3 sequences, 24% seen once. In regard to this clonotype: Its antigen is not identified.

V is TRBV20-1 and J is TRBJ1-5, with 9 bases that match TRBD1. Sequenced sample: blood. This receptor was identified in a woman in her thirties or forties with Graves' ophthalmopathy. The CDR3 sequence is CSARDRDRALQPQHF. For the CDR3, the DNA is TGCAGTGCTAGAGACCGGGACAGGGCTCTGCAGCCCCAGCATTTT.